The subject of this entry is one T cell receptor beta chain. This entry belongs to a study of blood T cell repertoires in COVID-19. Study at large: Samples taken during acute and convalescent COVID-19 were collected in the United States, Italy and Spain. PBMCs, B-cell-depleted T cells, or T cells provided the cDNA or gDNA that made up the material.

V was cut by 5 bases and J by 5 bases, with 15 bases left in between. CDR1 and CDR2 from the germline V gene are SSHAT and FNYEAQ (reference sequence). The CDR3 runs 14 residues. Original data processing: Amplified reference gene primers provided the basis for estimating nucleated cell counts. Repertoires were generated with immunoSEQ multiplex PCR, while TCRdb's copy carries only in-frame clones and drops some. That table gives V, J and clone size, and the DNA gave D and trimming. The profile shows tens of thousands of clones, 89% of them singletons. Sequenced input: peripheral blood. This chain connects TRBV7-7 to TRBJ2-5; tentatively, D is TRBD2 (7 bases). The TCR comes from a human donor with acute or convalescent COVID-19. The donor label of this sample is uncertain. DNA for the CDR3: TGTGCCAGCAGCAGGTCGGGGGGCGCGGAGACCCAGTACTTC. Its translation is CASSRSGGAETQYF.